Listed below are T cell receptor beta chains from one sample, sequenced in a study of blood T cell repertoires in COVID-19. Assay: immunoSEQ multiplex PCR; the TCRdb copy retains only in-frame clones and omits some. The sample holds 250,000 or so clones, around four fifths seen once. Source material: peripheral blood. The receptor set was obtained from a woman aged 55-69 years with active or convalescent COVID-19. CDR3s include the opening cysteine and the closing phenylalanine or tryptophan. A D gene is named only where the DNA matches it firmly.

>TRBD1|TRBJ1-5|TRBV15
TGTGCCACCAGCAGAGATCTACGACGAGGACAGGCTGGCTCCCGGCAGCCCCAGCATTTT
CATSRDLRRGQAGSRQPQHF
>TRBD1|TRBJ2-1|TRBV5-6
TGTGCCAGCAGCCCCGGGACAGCAAGGGTCAGGGAGCAGTTCTTC
CASSPGTARVREQFF
>NA|TRBJ2-7|TRBV27
TGTGCCAGCAGTTTATCGAGGCTGCGGCAGATAGAGCAGTACTTC
CASSLSRLRQIEQYF
>NA|TRBJ1-2|TRBV11-3
TGTGCCAGCAGCCAGGACAGCCAGGGCTACACCTTC
CASSQDSQGYTF
>NA|TRBJ2-3|TRBV11-3
TGTGCCAGCAGCTTTAAAGATACGCAGTATTTT
CASSFKDTQYF
>NA|TRBJ2-5|TRBV19
TGTGCCAGTAGCCCCGGGACTTACATTGAGACCCAGTACTTC
CASSPGTYIETQYF
>TRBD2|TRBJ2-3|TRBV3-1/TRBV3-2
TGTGCCAGCAGCCAAGAGGAATTATCTATGGGGGGGGGCACAGATACGCAGTATTTT
CASSQEELSMGGGTDTQYF
>NA|TRBJ2-5|TRBV7-6
TGTGCCAGCAGCTTACAGGGAACGGTCCAAGAGACCCAGTACTTC
CASSLQGTVQETQYF
>NA|TRBJ2-1|TRBV6-4
TGTGCCAGCAGTGAAAACAGGCTTGGTGAGCAGTTCTTC
CASSENRLGEQFF
>NA|TRBJ1-5|TRBV15
TGTGCCACCAGCAGAGGAGGGGGAGGCAATCAGCCCCAGCATTTT
CATSRGGGGNQPQHF
>NA|TRBJ1-5|TRBV4-1
TGCGCCAGCAGCCAAACACATCAGGGGCAGCCCCAGCATTTT
CASSQTHQGQPQHF
>TRBD2|TRBJ2-3|TRBV6-6
TGTGCCAGCAGTTCTACTAGCGGGGGTAGTACAGATACGCAGTATTTT
CASSSTSGGSTDTQYF